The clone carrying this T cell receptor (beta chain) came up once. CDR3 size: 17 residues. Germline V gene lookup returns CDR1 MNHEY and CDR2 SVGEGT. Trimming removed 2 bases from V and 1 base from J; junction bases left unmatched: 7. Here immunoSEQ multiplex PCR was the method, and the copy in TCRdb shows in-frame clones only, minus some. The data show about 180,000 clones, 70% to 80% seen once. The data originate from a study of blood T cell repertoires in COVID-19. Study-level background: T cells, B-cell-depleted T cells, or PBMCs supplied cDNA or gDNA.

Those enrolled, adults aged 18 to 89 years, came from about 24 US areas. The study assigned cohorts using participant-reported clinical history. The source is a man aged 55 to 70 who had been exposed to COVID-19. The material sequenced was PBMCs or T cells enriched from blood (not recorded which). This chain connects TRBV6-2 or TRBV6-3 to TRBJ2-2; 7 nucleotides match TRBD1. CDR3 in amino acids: CASSYGPGTVNTGELFF. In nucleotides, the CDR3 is TGTGCCAGCAGTTACGGCCCCGGGACAGTGAACACCGGGGAGCTGTTTTTT.